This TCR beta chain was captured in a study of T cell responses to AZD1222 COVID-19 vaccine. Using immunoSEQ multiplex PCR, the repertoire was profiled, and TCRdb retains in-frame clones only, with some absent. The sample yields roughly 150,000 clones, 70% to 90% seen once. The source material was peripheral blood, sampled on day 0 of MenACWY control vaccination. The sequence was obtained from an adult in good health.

The CDR3 here is CASSLGSSDLNTEAFF. The CDR3 DNA reads as TGTGCCAGCAGCTTAGGAAGTTCAGATCTGAACACTGAAGCTTTCTTT. The chain has TRBV7-9 and TRBJ1-1; no clear D gene. The CDR3 is made up of 16 amino acids. CDR1 is SEHNR, CDR2 FQNEAQ, per germline (reference sequence). Trimming stripped 1 base from V and 0 bases from J, with 12 bases between.